This T cell receptor (beta chain) was sequenced during a study of siplizumab effects on memory and regulatory T cells. Whole-study findings and limits: Apparently key alloresponse contributors, naive T cells also seemed more diverse than memory cells.

Assays covered 85,000 to 100,000 TCR templates per sample. The assay was immunoSEQ multiplex PCR, and TCRdb's table has in-frame clones only and misses some. The table includes more than 95,000 clones, 93% detected once. Details on this clone: Its cognate antigen is unknown.

V lost 3 bases, J lost 1 base, and 5 bases lay in between. In germline, CDR1 is SGHTA, CDR2 FQGTGA. The CDR3 sequence is 13 residues long. This clonotype was obtained from a human donor in good health. Material: Tregs sorted from blood. J is TRBJ2-3 and V is TRBV7-3; D gene uncertain. CDR3 loop: CASSFGGTDTQYF. In DNA form, the CDR3 reads TGTGCCAGCAGCTTTGGCGGCACAGATACGCAGTATTTT.